This record covers a single TCR beta chain. Its target is not known. The sample originates from a study of glioma-infiltrating T cells after dendritic cell vaccination. On the study more broadly: Glioblastoma patients came from Phase I and II dendritic cell vaccination trials.

Patients had residual fresh-frozen tumor tissue and more than two years of survival data. Study-level findings and limits: TCR clonality showed no direct relationship with survival. Estimated pretreatment TIL content predicted outcome after dendritic cell vaccination.

Trimming took 3 bases from V and 3 from J, leaving 9 bases between them. The CDR3 has 13 amino acids. Per the germline V gene, CDR1 is SGHRS and CDR2 is YFSETQ. Sequencing used immunoSEQ multiplex PCR; TCRdb keeps in-frame clones, though not all of them. The sample consists of under 130,000 clones, 81% of them appearing once. Sequencing used blood, obtained before dendritic cell vaccination. J is TRBJ1-1 and V is TRBV5-1; the D gene is possibly TRBD1 (5 bases). The origin of this receptor is a human donor with glioblastoma. The CDR3 sequence is CASSWTTDTEAFF. CDR3 coding DNA: TGCGCCAGCAGCTGGACAACGGACACTGAAGCTTTCTTT.